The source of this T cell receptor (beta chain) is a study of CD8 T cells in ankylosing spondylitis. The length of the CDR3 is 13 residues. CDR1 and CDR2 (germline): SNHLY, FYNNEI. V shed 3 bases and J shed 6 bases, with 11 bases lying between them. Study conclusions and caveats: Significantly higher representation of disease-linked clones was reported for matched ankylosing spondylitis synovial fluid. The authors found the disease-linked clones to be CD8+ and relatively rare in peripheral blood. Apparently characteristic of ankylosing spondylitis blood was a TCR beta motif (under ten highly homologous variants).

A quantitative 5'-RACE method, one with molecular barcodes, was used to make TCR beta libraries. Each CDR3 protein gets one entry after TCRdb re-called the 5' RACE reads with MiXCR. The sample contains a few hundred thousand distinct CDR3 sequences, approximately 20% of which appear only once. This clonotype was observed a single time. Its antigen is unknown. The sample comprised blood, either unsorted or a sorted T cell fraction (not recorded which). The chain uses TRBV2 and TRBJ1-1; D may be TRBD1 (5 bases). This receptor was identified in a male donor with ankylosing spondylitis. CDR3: CASSEGVYSEAFF. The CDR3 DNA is TGTGCCAGCAGTGAGGGGGTATACTCTGAAGCTTTCTTT.